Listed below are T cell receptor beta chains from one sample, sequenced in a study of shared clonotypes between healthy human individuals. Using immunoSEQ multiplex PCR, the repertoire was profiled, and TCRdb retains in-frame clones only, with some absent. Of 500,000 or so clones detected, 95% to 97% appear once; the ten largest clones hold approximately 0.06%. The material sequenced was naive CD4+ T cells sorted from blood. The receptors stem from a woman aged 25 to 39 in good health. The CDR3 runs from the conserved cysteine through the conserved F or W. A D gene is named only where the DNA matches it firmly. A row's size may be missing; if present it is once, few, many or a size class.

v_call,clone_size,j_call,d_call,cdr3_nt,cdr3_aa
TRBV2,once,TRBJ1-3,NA,TGTGCCAGCAGAGGAGGAGCTGGAAACACCATATATTTT,CASRGGAGNTIYF
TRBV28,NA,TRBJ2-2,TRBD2,TGTGCCAGCAGGGCGGGAGGGCCCACCGGGGAGCTGTTTTTT,CASRAGGPTGELFF
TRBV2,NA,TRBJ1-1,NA,TGTGCCAGCAGGAGGGACGGAATGAACACTGAAGCTTTCTTT,CASRRDGMNTEAFF
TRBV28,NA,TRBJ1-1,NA,TGTGCCAGCAGGGATAACTCTTGGGCTGAAGCTTTCTTT,CASRDNSWAEAFF
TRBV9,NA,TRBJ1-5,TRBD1,TGTGCCAGCAGCTTCAAAACGGGACAGGGCAATCAGCCCCAGCATTTT,CASSFKTGQGNQPQHF
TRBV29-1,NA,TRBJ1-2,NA,TGCAGCGTTGAAGGCCGACGGGGGAGGAACTATGGCTACACCTTC,CSVEGRRGRNYGYTF
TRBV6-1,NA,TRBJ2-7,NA,TGTGCCAGCAGTGAAGGACAGTACTACGAGCAGTACTTC,CASSEGQYYEQYF
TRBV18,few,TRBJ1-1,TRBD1,TGTGCCAGCTCACCCGGACAGGGTCTAGTTGAAGCTTTCTTT,CASSPGQGLVEAFF
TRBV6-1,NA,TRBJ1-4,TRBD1,TGTGCCAGCAGTATACGGACAGGTGAAAAACTGTTTTTT,CASSIRTGEKLFF
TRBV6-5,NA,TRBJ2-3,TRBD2,TGTGCCAGCAGTTACACAGCGGGAGGGCCTTCTGATACGCAGTATTTT,CASSYTAGGPSDTQYF
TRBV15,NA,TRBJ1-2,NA,TGTGCCACCAGCAGAGGAGAGAACTATGGCTACACCTTC,CATSRGENYGYTF
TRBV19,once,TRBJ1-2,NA,TGTGCCAGTAGTATAGGTCGGGACGCCTATGGCTACACCTTC,CASSIGRDAYGYTF
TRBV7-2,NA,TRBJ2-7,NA,TGTGCCAGCAGCTTAGTGGGACCGATTTTCCTAGGCTACGAGCAGTACTTC,CASSLVGPIFLGYEQYF
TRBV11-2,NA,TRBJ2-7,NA,TGTGCCAGCAGACAGGACACGGGCTACGAGCAGTACTTC,CASRQDTGYEQYF
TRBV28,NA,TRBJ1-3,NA,TGTGCCAGCAGTTTATCTGGAGTCGGAAACACCATATATTTT,CASSLSGVGNTIYF
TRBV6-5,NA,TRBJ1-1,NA,TGTGCCAGCCATCCACAGGGACCCATGAACACTGAAGCTTTCTTT,CASHPQGPMNTEAFF
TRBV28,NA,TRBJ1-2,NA,TGTGCCAGCAGTCCCCAGGCGGGTCCCTATGGCTACACCTTC,CASSPQAGPYGYTF
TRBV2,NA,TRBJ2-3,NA,TGTGCCAGCAGCCAACTAGTGTCTTCAGATACGCAGTATTTT,CASSQLVSSDTQYF
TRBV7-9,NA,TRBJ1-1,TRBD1,TGTGCCAGCAGCCCTTCCGGGACAGGGATGAACACTGAAGCTTTCTTT,CASSPSGTGMNTEAFF
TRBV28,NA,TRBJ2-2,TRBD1,TGTGCCAGCAGTAAACAGGGGTTTACCGGGGAGCTGTTTTTT,CASSKQGFTGELFF
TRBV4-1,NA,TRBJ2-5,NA,TGCGCCAGCAGCCAACCTGTGAGAGGGGAGACCCAGTACTTC,CASSQPVRGETQYF
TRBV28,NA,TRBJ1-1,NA,TGTGCCAGCAGCACCCGGGGGGGCGCGGACACTGAAGCTTTCTTT,CASSTRGGADTEAFF
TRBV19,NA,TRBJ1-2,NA,TGTGCCAGTAGTCCGTGGACAGATCGAGGGTATGGCTACACCTTC,CASSPWTDRGYGYTF
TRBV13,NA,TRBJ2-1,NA,TGTGCCAGCACCTTGACTCCGGGCTCCAATGAGCAGTTCTTC,CASTLTPGSNEQFF
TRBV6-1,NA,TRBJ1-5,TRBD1,TGTGCCAGCAGGGGACAGAGCAATCAGCCCCAGCATTTT,CASRGQSNQPQHF
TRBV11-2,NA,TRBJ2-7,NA,TGTGCCAGCAGCTTAGAAGGCTCCGGGAGTGGGAGGTACGAGCAGTACTTC,CASSLEGSGSGRYEQYF
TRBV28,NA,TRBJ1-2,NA,TGTGCCAGCAGTCCGTCTAAGGGGGGGCTGGAGGGCTACACCTTC,CASSPSKGGLEGYTF